This passage covers 3 T cell receptor beta chains from one sample sequenced in a study of T cells in Graves' hyperthyroidism and ophthalmopathy. The CDR3 regions of TCR beta were amplified from RNA transcripts. Using the HTBI primer set, a first-round RT-PCR was run on the TCR CDR3. TCRdb re-derived calls from the multiplex PCR reads in MiXCR, one entry per CDR3 protein. The sample yields about half a million distinct CDR3 sequences, 20% seen once. The specimen sequenced was blood. Source of these receptors: a young man with Graves' hyperthyroidism.

The table lists this clonotype with many counts. The rearrangement links TRBV30 to TRBJ2-2; D is unclear. The CDR3 has 13 residues. Germline values: CDR1 GTSNPN, CDR2 SVGIG (reference sequence). Trimming took off 3 bases at V and 3 bases at J, with 8 bases between the two ends. CDR3 sequence: CAWSESYTGELFF. The CDR3, as DNA: TGTGCCTGGAGCGAGTCGTACACCGGGGAGCTGTTTTTT.

This chain joins TRBV11-2 and TRBJ1-1; TRBD1 is a possible D gene (5 bases). The CDR3 sequence is 17 residues long. Trimming pared 5 bases from V and 1 base from J, leaving 20 bases between. Germline V CDR1 and CDR2: SGHAT, FQNNGV. The CDR3 coding sequence is TGTGCCAGCAGCCCCCGTTGGGGGTCCCTAGCGAACACTGAAGCTTTCTTT. Its translation is CASSPRWGSLANTEAFF. The full variable domain, rest sourced from reference TRBV11-2 and TRBJ1-1, is EAGVAQSPRYKIIEKRQSVAFWCNPISGHATLYWYQQILGQGPKLLIQFQNNGVVDDSQLPKDRFSAERLKGVDSTLKIQPAKLEDSAVYLCASSPRWGSLANTEAFFGQGTRLTVV.

This clonotype has just one count. V is TRBV11-2 and J is TRBJ2-7, with 9 bases lining up with TRBD2. CDR1 and CDR2 from the germline V gene are SGHAT and FQNNGV. This CDR3 contains 17 residues. The V and J ends lost 2 bases and 3 bases, in that order; junction bases with no gene match: 11. The CDR3 loop reads CASSLNLLSGSFYEQYF. The CDR3 DNA reads as TGTGCCAGCAGCTTAAACCTCCTTAGCGGGAGTTTCTACGAGCAGTACTTC.